This TCR beta chain was observed in a study of cytomegalovirus exposure and HLA in healthy donors. Study results and caveats: The study designated over 150 TCR beta chains cytomegalovirus-associated. The authors considered a cluster of highly shared sequence variants likely to be a sequencing artifact. Across donors, presence/absence analyses took sequencing depth to be roughly uniform.

Germline trimming cut 6 bases from V and 6 bases from J; bases unmatched to any gene: 12. Germline values: CDR1 SGHAT, CDR2 FQNNGV. CDR3 length: 15 residues. PCR amplification relied on 60 Vbeta primers (plus 13 Jbeta primers). Sequenced by immunoSEQ multiplex PCR; TCRdb stores in-frame clones only, minus some. The sample has roughly 190,000 clones; 81% are singletons. With regard to this clone: What it binds is not known.

The V gene is TRBV11-2, the J gene TRBJ1-1, with 8 nucleotides matching TRBD1. The sequence was collected from a man aged 50 to 59 in good health and CMV-seronegative. Sequencing was done on a sample of PBMCs. The CDR3 sequence: CASRETGGGRAEAFF. The CDR3 DNA reads TGTGCCAGCAGAGAAACAGGGGGTGGACGAGCTGAAGCTTTCTTT.